These 29 T cell receptor beta chains were sequenced from one sample in a study of cytomegalovirus exposure and HLA in healthy donors. Repertoires were generated with immunoSEQ multiplex PCR, while TCRdb's copy carries only in-frame clones and drops some. The sample lists 70,000 to 95,000 clones; 93% were seen once. The sample was PBMCs. Receptors originate from a woman in her 30s in good health and CMV-seronegative.

This chain links TRBV11-3 with TRBJ2-3, with a possible D match to TRBD2 (6 bases). Germline assignment: CDR1 SGHNT and CDR2 YENEEA. The CDR3 consists of 14 residues. Deletions cut 3 bases from V and 3 bases from J, with 10 bases between. The CDR3 region is CASSFRGRTDTQYF. For the CDR3, the DNA is TGTGCCAGCAGCTTCCGAGGGAGGACAGATACGCAGTATTTT.

The chain uses TRBV5-1 and TRBJ1-3; no firm D call. CDR1 and CDR2 from the germline V gene are SGHRS and YFSETQ. V dropped 0 bases and J dropped 0 bases, with 7 bases sitting between them. The CDR3 has 15 amino acids. The CDR3 spells CASSLVGSSGNTIYF. In nucleotides, the CDR3 is TGCGCCAGCAGCTTGGTGGGGAGCTCTGGAAACACCATATATTTT. Looking up the rest from reference TRBV5-1 and TRBJ1-3 gives the full variable domain: KAGVTQTPRYLIKTRGQQVTLSCSPISGHRSVSWYQQTPGQGLQFLFEYFSETQRNKGNFPGRFSGRQFSNSRSEMNVSTLELGDSALYLCASSLVGSSGNTIYFGEGSWLTVV.

V gene TRBV6-5 combines with J gene TRBJ1-5; D remains unclear. There are 13 residues in the CDR3. Germline CDR1 reads MNHEY; CDR2 reads SVGAGI. Between the trimmed V and J ends, which lost 6 bases and 3 bases, there was a span of 9 bases. The DNA for the CDR3 is TGTGCCAGCAGGCCCGCGTACAATCAGCCCCAGCATTTT. Translation gives CASRPAYNQPQHF.

J is TRBJ2-3 and V is TRBV19, with a weak D call TRBD2 (5 bases). Between the trimmed V and J ends, which lost 0 bases and 0 bases, there was a span of 7 bases. Germline loops: CDR1 LNHDA, CDR2 SQIVND (reference sequence). CDR3 size: 15 residues. CDR3: CASSIERASTDTQYF. The CDR3 coding sequence is TGTGCCAGTAGTATAGAGCGGGCCAGCACAGATACGCAGTATTTT.

This chain links TRBV7-9 with TRBJ2-1, with D tentatively TRBD1 (5 bases). With 2 bases removed from V and 7 bases from J, the gap between germline ends came to 12 bases. Germline V gene sequence: CDR1 SEHNR, CDR2 FQNEAQ (reference sequence). The CDR3 extends over 14 amino acids. In DNA form, the CDR3 reads TGTGCCAGCAGCTTATCGGCAGGGTGGAATGAGCAGTTCTTC. This gives the protein CASSLSAGWNEQFF.

The chain links TRBV4-2 to TRBJ1-5; TRBD1 matches 11 bases. Germline V gene lookup returns CDR1 LGHNA and CDR2 YNFKEQ. V lost 4 bases and J lost 4; bases outside the gene matches: 12. This CDR3 region has 18 residues. The CDR3 DNA is TGTGCCAGCAGCCCAGGACAGGGGGCAACATTTAGGAATCAGCCCCAGCATTTT. It translates to CASSPGQGATFRNQPQHF.

The chain has TRBV6-4 and TRBJ1-5; 10 bases line up with TRBD1. Trimming took 0 bases from V and 5 from J; bases not matched to a gene: 4. The germline V gene encodes CDR1 MRHNA and CDR2 SNTAGT. The CDR3 has 16 residues. The CDR3: CASSDSNGTGDQPQHF. As DNA, the CDR3 is TGTGCCAGCAGTGACTCGAATGGGACAGGGGATCAGCCCCAGCATTTT.

This chain uses TRBV5-1 with TRBJ2-3, with D hard to call. The CDR3 covers 16 residues. Trimming took 0 bases from V and 2 from J, leaving 13 bases between them. Germline CDR1 and CDR2: SGHRS and YFSETQ. DNA of the CDR3: TGCGCCAGCAGCTTGGGAAGGCGGCAGAACACAGATACGCAGTATTTT. It encodes CASSLGRRQNTDTQYF.

The rearrangement joins TRBV9 to TRBJ2-2; no definite D call. The germline V gene encodes CDR1 SGDLS and CDR2 YYNGEE. This CDR3 contains 14 residues. The V and J ends lost 6 bases and 1 base respectively, with 10 bases between them. CDR3 residues: CASKSPGNTGELFF. In nucleotides, the CDR3 is TGTGCCAGCAAATCACCAGGGAACACCGGGGAGCTGTTTTTT.

This rearrangement joins TRBV29-1 to TRBJ1-1; D uncertain. This CDR3 has 11 amino acids. Trimming left V 6 bases short and J 1 base short, with 6 bases between. Looked up from germline, CDR1 is SQVTM and CDR2 is ANQGSEA. The CDR3 protein is CSVEGNTEAFF. The CDR3, as DNA: TGCAGCGTGGAGGGGAACACTGAAGCTTTCTTT.

The rearrangement links TRBV5-1 to TRBJ2-5, with D perhaps TRBD2 (5 bases). Trimming stripped 4 bases from V and 4 bases from J, with 11 bases between. From germline, CDR1 is SGHRS and CDR2 YFSETQ. The CDR3 loop spans 13 amino acids. The DNA of the CDR3 is TGCGCCAGCAGCGGGAGCGTTGGAGAGACCCAGTACTTC. Translation: CASSGSVGETQYF.

The chain recombines TRBV30 with TRBJ1-2, with D unclear. This CDR3 has 15 residues. The germline V and J ends were trimmed by 3 bases and 5 bases, with 19 bases remaining between them. From germline, CDR1 is GTSNPN and CDR2 SVGIG (reference sequence). CDR3 residues: CAWRTGALLTYGYTF. Written as DNA, the CDR3 is TGTGCCTGGAGAACGGGAGCCTTGTTAACTTATGGCTACACCTTC.

The V call is TRBV4-3, the J call TRBJ2-3; TRBD2 aligns across 7 bases. The CDR3 runs to 13 residues. Looked up from germline, CDR1 is LGHNA and CDR2 is YSLEER. The V and J ends lost 4 bases and 4 bases, in that order; junction bases with no gene match: 2. Written as DNA, the CDR3 is TGCGCCAGCAGCCGGGGGGGGGCAGATACGCAGTATTTT. This encodes CASSRGGADTQYF.

The chain couples TRBV7-3 to TRBJ1-1; 9 bases are shared with TRBD1. The V segment lost 5 bases and the J segment 3 bases; nucleotides outside the gene matches: 1. This CDR3 comprises 13 residues. Germline values: CDR1 SGHTA, CDR2 FQGTGA. The CDR3 nucleotides read TGTGCCAGCAGCCGGGACAGGGACACTGAAGCTTTCTTT. It translates to CASSRDRDTEAFF. The entire variable domain, with the rest obtained from reference TRBV7-3 and TRBJ1-1, is as follows: GAGVSQTPSNKVTEKGKYVELRCDPISGHTALYWYRQSLGQGPEFLIYFQGTGAADDSGLPNDRFFAVRPEGSVSTLKIQRTERGDSAVYLCASSRDRDTEAFFGQGTRLTVV.

This chain joins TRBV7-2 and TRBJ2-7; 8 bases align to TRBD1. J lost 1 base, V lost 0 bases, and 11 bases had no gene match. This CDR3 region has 18 residues. Looked up from germline, CDR1 is SGHTA and CDR2 is FQGNSA. CDR3 protein: CASSLAFRTGSRSYEQYF. Written as DNA, the CDR3 is TGTGCCAGCAGCTTAGCTTTTCGGACAGGGTCGAGGTCCTACGAGCAGTACTTC.

V and J are TRBV28 and TRBJ1-1, with D perhaps TRBD1 (5 bases). Trimming shortened V by 2 bases and J by 8 bases, and 12 bases separated the two germline ends. The CDR3 is 13 amino acids. Germline assignment: CDR1 MDHEN and CDR2 SYDVKM. CDR3 region: CASSLGLQGEAFF. Here the CDR3 DNA reads TGTGCCAGCAGTTTAGGGTTGCAGGGCGAAGCTTTCTTT.

The chain has TRBV4-2 and TRBJ2-1; 8 positions agree with TRBD1. Germline V gives CDR1 LGHNA, CDR2 YNFKEQ. CDR3 length: 16 residues. J was trimmed by 2 bases and V by 1 base; bases with no gene match: 4. The CDR3 here is CASSQGAQGAYNEQFF. CDR3 nucleotide sequence: TGTGCCAGCAGCCAAGGAGCACAGGGGGCCTACAATGAGCAGTTCTTC.

The V and J genes are TRBV21-1 and TRBJ1-3; the table assigns TRBD1, which was not confirmed against the DNA. TRBV21-1 counts as a pseudogene. The CDR3 has 18 residues. The CDR3 bases are TGTGCCAGCAGCCATACCGCTAAACAGGGTATCTCTGGAAACACCATATATTTT. Translation: CASSHTAKQGISGNTIYF.

V usage is TRBV6-5 and J usage is TRBJ1-5; the D is unclear. CDR3 length: 13 residues. Trimming left V 6 bases short and J 2 bases short, with 8 bases between. Germline loops: CDR1 MNHEY, CDR2 SVGAGI. This chain's CDR3 is CASRKIGNQPQHF. CDR3 DNA sequence: TGTGCCAGCAGGAAAATAGGCAATCAGCCCCAGCATTTT.

This clone has just one count. J is TRBJ1-5 and V is TRBV19, with D tentatively TRBD1 (6 bases). CDR3 length equals 16 residues. Germline-derived CDR1 and CDR2 are LNHDA and SQIVND (reference sequence). The ends were cut back, 5 bases at V and 9 bases at J, with 23 bases in the middle. The CDR3 nucleotides are TGTGCCAGTAGTCGGGGGGGCACCCCTTTGGGACGGCCCCAGCATTTT. This gives the protein CASSRGGTPLGRPQHF.

J is TRBJ1-3 and V is TRBV4-1; no definite D call. The CDR3 extends over 19 amino acids. V was trimmed by 0 bases and J by 0 bases, leaving 18 bases between them. In germline, CDR1 is MGHRA, CDR2 YSYEKL. The CDR3 loop is CASSQDLLPTGSSGNTIYF. The DNA of the CDR3 is TGCGCCAGCAGCCAAGACCTTCTCCCAACCGGGAGCTCTGGAAACACCATATATTTT.

The V call is TRBV9, the J call TRBJ2-5; D unclear. V was clipped by 0 bases and J by 7 bases, with 7 bases between them. The germline V gene has CDR1 SGDLS and CDR2 YYNGEE. The CDR3 length is 12 residues. In nucleotides, the CDR3 is TGTGCCAGCAGCGTAGCTTCAGGGACCCAGTACTTC. It translates to CASSVASGTQYF.

The chain recombines TRBV28 with TRBJ1-2, with D hard to call. Germline V gene data show CDR1 as MDHEN and CDR2 as SYDVKM. V was trimmed by 3 bases and J by 5 bases, leaving 7 bases between them. The CDR3 covers 12 residues. The CDR3 DNA sequence: TGTGCCAGCAGTTTGGGAGTGTATGGCTACACCTTC. Translation: CASSLGVYGYTF.

This rearrangement joins TRBV6-6 to TRBJ1-1; D is uncertain. CDR1 and CDR2 from the germline V gene are MNHNY and SVGAGI (reference sequence). This CDR3 is built from 16 residues. The V and J ends lost 2 bases and 2 bases respectively, with 15 bases between them. The CDR3 sequence: CASSYPRAGINTEAFF. For the CDR3, the DNA is TGTGCCAGCAGTTACCCCCGGGCGGGAATTAACACTGAAGCTTTCTTT.

The V gene is TRBV30, the J gene TRBJ1-2; the match to TRBD1 covers 7 bases. The CDR3 spans 14 residues. J lost 2 bases, V lost 8 bases, and 11 bases had no gene match. Germline CDR1 is GTSNPN and CDR2 is SVGIG (reference sequence). The CDR3 coding sequence is TGTGCCAGACAAGACAGGGTCAAAAACTATGGCTACACCTTC. Its protein product is CARQDRVKNYGYTF.

The chain has TRBV9 and TRBJ1-4, with D tentatively TRBD1 (5 bases). CDR1 and CDR2 from the germline V gene are SGDLS and YYNGEE. V was pared by 0 bases and J by 7 bases, with 16 bases between. The CDR3 sequence is 16 residues long. The CDR3 DNA reads as TGTGCCAGCAGCGTAGGTCGCGGGGGGATAGTTGAAAAACTGTTTTTT. It specifies CASSVGRGGIVEKLFF.

This sequence joins TRBV28 and TRBJ1-2, with 9 bases identical to TRBD1. Trimming removed 1 base from V and 4 bases from J; junction bases left unmatched: 1. The CDR3 has 14 residues. Germline V gene sequence: CDR1 MDHEN, CDR2 SYDVKM. Here the CDR3 reads CASSLLDRGYGYTF. The CDR3 nucleotides read TGTGCCAGCAGTTTATTGGACAGGGGCTATGGCTACACCTTC.

The CDR3 nucleotides are TGTGCCAGCACTCGGACAGGGATCAATCAGCCCCAGCATTTT. Translating it yields CASTRTGINQPQHF. The genes are TRBV5-8 and TRBJ1-5; 8 bases are shared with TRBD1. CDR1 and CDR2 (germline): SGHTS, YDEGEE. The trim removed 6 bases at V and 3 bases at J, leaving 5 bases unmatched. The length of the CDR3 is 14 residues.

V and J are TRBV7-9 and TRBJ1-4; D is perhaps TRBD1 (5 bases). The CDR3 has 14 amino acids. Germline V lookup: CDR1 SEHNR, CDR2 FQNEAQ (reference sequence). The ends were cut back, 8 bases at V and 7 bases at J, with 17 bases in the middle. The CDR3 here is CASSLRGGGEKLFF. The CDR3 nucleotides are TGTGCCAGCTCTCTTCGGGGGGGTGGTGAAAAACTGTTTTTT.